The rows below give T cell receptor beta chains drawn from one sample of a study of control samples from healthy donors and cancer patients. Clones were read by immunoSEQ multiplex PCR, and TCRdb kept only the in-frame ones, dropping some. Here the sample spans some 96,000 clones, more than 85% being singletons. Sequencing used blood. These receptors came from a woman in her 50s in good health. Each CDR3 is given with its conserved first and last residue. D genes are given only for firm matches. Clone size is shown for a subset of rows, as once, few, many or a class of expanded clone.

abundance	v_gene	j_gene	d_gene	CDR3nt	CDR3aa
-	TRBV27	TRBJ1-4	-	TGTGCCAGCAGTTACCTGGGGGGCTCTAATGAAAAACTGTTTTTT	CASSYLGGSNEKLFF
-	TRBV7-8	TRBJ2-1	-	TGTGCCAGCAGCTTACGACCCCGGACGTCGTACAATGAGCAGTTCTTC	CASSLRPRTSYNEQFF
-	TRBV27	TRBJ1-2	TRBD1	TGTGCCAGCAGTTCCAGGACAGGGAATAGGGACTACACCTTC	CASSSRTGNRDYTF
-	TRBV6-5	TRBJ1-2	-	TGTGCCAGCGGAGGAGTTAGGGCGCGGGGCTACACCTTC	CASGGVRARGYTF
few	TRBV24-1	TRBJ2-3	-	TGTGCCACCAGTGACCCCCGAACCGTAGATACGCAGTATTTT	CATSDPRTVDTQYF
-	TRBV3-1/TRBV3-2	TRBJ2-3	-	TGTGCCAGCAGCCAAGATTCGGCAGATACGCAGTATTTT	CASSQDSADTQYF
-	TRBV7-3	TRBJ2-5	-	TGTGCCAGCAGCCCCCATATCGGGACCGAAGAGACCCAGTACTTC	CASSPHIGTEETQYF
-	TRBV29-1	TRBJ1-1	TRBD1	TGCAGCGCTGTCCCCGGACAGGGGGCGAACACTGAAGCTTTCTTT	CSAVPGQGANTEAFF
-	TRBV7-3	TRBJ1-6	-	TGTGCCAGCAGCTTGGAGGGGGGAAATAATTCACCCCTCCACTTT	CASSLEGGNNSPLHF
-	TRBV6-5	TRBJ1-2	-	TGTGCCAGCAGTTACTCTTCAGGGGCCGGCTATGGCTACACCTTC	CASSYSSGAGYGYTF
-	TRBV6-5	TRBJ2-3	-	TGTGCCAGCAGGGATTGGCAACCTTTAGGAAATACGCAGTATTTT	CASRDWQPLGNTQYF
-	TRBV7-6	TRBJ1-1	TRBD1	TGTGCCAGCAGCTTAGACGGGGGGACAGAGAGAAGGAGGGCCGCTTTCTTT	CASSLDGGTERRRAAFF
medium-sized	TRBV7-3	TRBJ2-3	TRBD2	TGTGCCAGCAGCGTGGGACTAAGCGCGGTGACAGATACGCAGTATTTT	CASSVGLSAVTDTQYF
-	TRBV6-1	TRBJ2-7	-	TGTGCCAGCAGTGATGGAACAGGGTTCGTCTGGAACGAGCAGTACTTC	CASSDGTGFVWNEQYF
-	TRBV7-9	TRBJ1-1	-	TGTGCCAGCAGCTCAGTGGAGACTGAAGCTTTCTTT	CASSSVETEAFF
-	TRBV7-3	TRBJ2-6	-	TGTGCCAGCAGCTTAACCGCACTTGGCGACACCCCCCTAGGAGAGAGTTCTGGGGCCAACGTCCTGACTTTC	CASSLTALGDTPLGESSGANVLTF
-	TRBV19	TRBJ2-2	-	TGTGCCAGTAGTCGAGGGGAGCTGTTTTTT	CASSRGELFF
-	TRBV30	TRBJ2-1	TRBD2	TGTGCCTGCAGCGGGGGGGATTACAATGAGCAGTTCTTC	CACSGGDYNEQFF
-	TRBV24-1	TRBJ2-5	-	TGTGCCACCAGTGATTCGAAAGAGACCCAGTACTTC	CATSDSKETQYF
-	TRBV2	TRBJ1-6	TRBD1	TGTGCCAGCAGGACAGGGGCCGTCACTTCACCCCTCCACTTT	CASRTGAVTSPLHF
-	TRBV19	TRBJ2-2	TRBD2	TGTGCCAGTAGTTCTACCCCGGGACTAGCGGGACCGGAGCTGTTTTTT	CASSSTPGLAGPELFF
-	TRBV30	TRBJ2-1	TRBD2	TGTGCCTGGAGTGGTGATAGCGGGACATACAATGAGCAGTTCTTC	CAWSGDSGTYNEQFF
-	TRBV7-7	TRBJ2-2	-	TGTGCCAGCAGCTTAGTTCCGGGACCGGCCGGGGAGCTGTTTTTT	CASSLVPGPAGELFF
-	TRBV7-8	TRBJ2-3	TRBD2	TGTGCCAGCAGCTCCAGGACTAGCGGCACAGATACGCAGTATTTT	CASSSRTSGTDTQYF
-	TRBV7-2	TRBJ1-5	-	TGTGCCAGCAGCTCGGCGACGGGTTTCGGAAATCAGCCCCAGCATTTT	CASSSATGFGNQPQHF
-	TRBV5-4	TRBJ2-3	-	TGTGCCAGCAGCTTAACTCATACGCAGTATTTT	CASSLTHTQYF
few	TRBV5-6	TRBJ1-5	-	TGTGCCAGCAGCTTTGGTCGTTTCGTGGCGGGGGATCAGCCCCAGCATTTT	CASSFGRFVAGDQPQHF
-	TRBV28	TRBJ2-4	-	TGTGCCAGCGCCGGGGGTATGATCATTCAGTACTTC	CASAGGMIIQYF
-	TRBV5-1	TRBJ2-5	TRBD2	TGCGCCAGCAGCGGTGGGACTAGCTGGGAGACCCAGTACTTC	CASSGGTSWETQYF
-	TRBV18	TRBJ2-1	TRBD2	TGTGCCAGCTCATCCCTGGGAGGGAGCGGGGATGAGCAGTTCTTC	CASSSLGGSGDEQFF
-	TRBV5-1	TRBJ1-4	-	TGCGCCAGCAGCTTGGGCCCTTCTCTCGTTAATGAAAAACTGTTTTTT	CASSLGPSLVNEKLFF
-	TRBV3-1/TRBV3-2	TRBJ2-3	-	TGTGCCAGCAGGACTCGCGGGACACTCACAGATACGCAGTATTTT	CASRTRGTLTDTQYF
-	TRBV5-1	TRBJ2-3	-	TGCGCCAGCAGCTTGGGCCCCCCTAGAGACACAGATACGCAGTATTTT	CASSLGPPRDTDTQYF
-	TRBV6-2/TRBV6-3	TRBJ2-1	-	TGTGCCAGCAGTTACCTAGCCCGCAATGAGCAGTTCTTC	CASSYLARNEQFF
-	TRBV11-2	TRBJ2-4	TRBD2	TGTGCCAGCAGCCGGGTTCTGCTCCGGGAGGCGAACATTCAGTACTTC	CASSRVLLREANIQYF
-	TRBV18	TRBJ2-5	-	TGTGCCAGCTCACCGCCGACAGGACAAGAGACCCAGTACTTC	CASSPPTGQETQYF
once	TRBV5-1	TRBJ2-7	TRBD2	TGCGCCAGCAGCTACCTTAGCGGGGGGGCCCCCTACGAGCAGTACTTC	CASSYLSGGAPYEQYF
-	TRBV2	TRBJ2-7	TRBD1	TGTGCCAGCAGTGAACGACAGGGGGTAGTCTACGAGCAGTACTTC	CASSERQGVVYEQYF
-	TRBV5-1	TRBJ2-1	TRBD2	TGCGCCAGCAGCTTGACGGCGACTGGGACTAGCGGGGGGCATGAGCAGTTCTTC	CASSLTATGTSGGHEQFF
-	TRBV19	TRBJ2-5	TRBD2	TGTGCCAGTAGTAGGGCTAGCGGGGGCCGAGGAGAGACCCAGTACTTC	CASSRASGGRGETQYF
-	TRBV18	TRBJ1-5	-	TGTGCCAGCTCAGCAGGGGTTACAAATCAGCCCCAGCATTTT	CASSAGVTNQPQHF
-	TRBV7-8	TRBJ2-1	-	TGTGCCAGCCATCCCGGCCCGTCGGGTGAGCAGTTCTTC	CASHPGPSGEQFF
-	TRBV19	TRBJ1-6	TRBD1	TGTGCCAGTAGTACTCCCGGACAGGGCCCTAATTCACCCCTCCACTTT	CASSTPGQGPNSPLHF
-	TRBV5-1	TRBJ2-4	-	TGCGCCAGCAGCTTGGGGACCTCAGCGGGCGGTGTCGGCAAAAACATTCAGTACTTC	CASSLGTSAGGVGKNIQYF
-	TRBV4-3	TRBJ1-1	-	TGCGCCAGCAGCCAAGAACTAACTCCCACTGAAGCTTTCTTT	CASSQELTPTEAFF
-	TRBV6-5	TRBJ1-1	-	TGTGCCAGCAGGGGGAACACTGAAGCTTTCTTT	CASRGNTEAFF
-	TRBV6-6	TRBJ1-2	-	TGTGCCACGCTAACGGACAGAACTAACTATGGCTACACCTTC	CATLTDRTNYGYTF
-	TRBV5-1	TRBJ1-3	-	TGCGCCAGCAGCGGTGGCCGGACTGGAAACACCATATATTTT	CASSGGRTGNTIYF
few	TRBV18	TRBJ1-2	-	TGTGCCAGCTCACCTTCTGATGGCTACACCTTC	CASSPSDGYTF
-	TRBV25-1	TRBJ1-2	-	TGTGCCAGCAGTGATTATACAGGGAAGGGATATGGCTACACCTTC	CASSDYTGKGYGYTF